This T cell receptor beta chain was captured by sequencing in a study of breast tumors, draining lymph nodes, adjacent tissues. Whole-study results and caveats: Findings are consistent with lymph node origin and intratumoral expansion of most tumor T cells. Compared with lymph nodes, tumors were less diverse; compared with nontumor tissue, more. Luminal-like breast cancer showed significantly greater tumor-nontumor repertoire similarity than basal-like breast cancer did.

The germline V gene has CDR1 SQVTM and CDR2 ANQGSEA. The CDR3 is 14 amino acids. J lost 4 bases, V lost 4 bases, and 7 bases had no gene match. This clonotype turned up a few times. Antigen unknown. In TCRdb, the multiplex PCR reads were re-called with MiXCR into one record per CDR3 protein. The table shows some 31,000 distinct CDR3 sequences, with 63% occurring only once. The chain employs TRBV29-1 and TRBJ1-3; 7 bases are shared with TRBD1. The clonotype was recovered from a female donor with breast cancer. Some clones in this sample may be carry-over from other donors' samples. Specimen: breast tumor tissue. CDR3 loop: CSVVNRGGGNTIYF. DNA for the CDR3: TGCAGCGTTGTGAACAGGGGCGGAGGAAACACCATATATTTT.